The 13 T cell receptor beta chains below come from one sample, sequenced in a study of T cell responses to AZD1222 COVID-19 vaccine. TCRdb's copy holds only in-frame clones and misses some; the assay was immunoSEQ multiplex PCR. This sample has under 200,000 clones, with about 90% found just once. The sample here was peripheral blood, taken on day 0 of MenACWY control vaccination. These receptors were obtained from an adult in good health.

This clone was detected only a few times. This chain joins TRBV6-5 and TRBJ2-7; unclear D gene. This CDR3 has 15 residues. V was pared by 8 bases and J by 4 bases, with 21 bases between. CDR1 is MNHEY and CDR2 is SVGAGI in the germline V gene. Written as DNA, the CDR3 is TGTGCCAGCCGATTGACCAACAAAGTGGGGTACGAGCAGTACTTC. Translated, it gives CASRLTNKVGYEQYF.

The V gene is TRBV27, the J gene TRBJ1-1, with 11 bases identical to TRBD1. V lost 5 bases, J lost 1 base, and 3 bases stayed unmatched. Germline V lookup: CDR1 MNHEY, CDR2 SMNVEV (reference sequence). CDR3 size: 15 residues. CDR3 DNA sequence: TGTGCCAGCAGTCCTGGGACAGGGGGGAACACTGAAGCTTTCTTT. As protein: CASSPGTGGNTEAFF.

The chain uses TRBV7-8 and TRBJ2-1; no firm D call. Trimming cost V 0 bases and J 4 bases, with 4 bases left between them. CDR1 and CDR2 from the germline V gene are SGHVS and FQNEAQ. CDR3 length: 13 amino acids. The DNA for the CDR3 is TGTGCCAGCAGCTTAGCAAGTTACAATGAGCAGTTCTTC. Amino acid sequence: CASSLASYNEQFF.

This chain connects TRBV14 to TRBJ2-1; 7 bases map to TRBD1. The CDR3 runs 15 residues. The junction had 11 bases not matched to a gene; V was cut back by 4 bases and J by 8 bases. CDR1 is SGHDN, CDR2 FVKESK, per germline. CDR3 sequence: CASSPLTGPWDEQFF. CDR3 DNA: TGTGCCAGCAGCCCATTGACAGGGCCCTGGGATGAGCAGTTCTTC.

The chain employs TRBV19 and TRBJ2-5; D is perhaps TRBD1 or TRBD2 (5 bases each). Per germline, CDR1 LNHDA and CDR2 SQIVND (reference sequence). V was cut by 5 bases and J by 9 bases, with 19 bases left in between. The CDR3 has 14 amino acids. The CDR3 nucleotides are TGTGCCAGTAGTGGTGGGAACGGGGTAGGGGCCCAGTACTTC. Amino acid sequence: CASSGGNGVGAQYF.

The J gene is TRBJ2-3, the V gene TRBV29-1; D may be TRBD2 (5 bases). This CDR3 comprises 11 residues. V lost 5 bases and J 4 bases, leaving 7 bases between the germline ends. Germline V gives CDR1 SQVTM, CDR2 ANQGSEA. The CDR3 coding sequence is TGCAGCGTTCTAGCTCCAGATACGCAGTATTTT. Protein: CSVLAPDTQYF.

V is TRBV6-2 or TRBV6-3 and J is TRBJ2-1, with 11 bases identical to TRBD2. The V and J ends lost 6 bases and 6 bases, in that order; junction bases with no gene match: 4. This CDR3 spans 14 amino acids. Germline loops: CDR1 MNHEY, CDR2 SVGEGT. This CDR3 is CASSLSGRANEQFF. CDR3 in DNA: TGTGCCAGCAGCCTTAGCGGGAGGGCCAATGAGCAGTTCTTC.

The V gene is TRBV7-9, the J gene TRBJ2-7; D may match TRBD1 or TRBD2 (5 bases each). Germline V lookup: CDR1 SEHNR, CDR2 FQNEAQ (reference sequence). V was pared by 4 bases and J by 3 bases, with 10 bases between. CDR3 size: 13 residues. The CDR3 region is CASSSWGSYEQYF. As DNA, the CDR3 is TGTGCCAGCAGCTCATGGGGGAGCTACGAGCAGTACTTC.

V gene TRBV16 combines with J gene TRBJ1-2; a possible D gene is TRBD1 (6 bases). This CDR3 is built from 14 residues. The V gene lost 3 bases and the J gene lost 7 bases, with 15 bases spanning the gap. Looked up from germline, CDR1 is KGHSY and CDR2 is FQNENV. The CDR3 DNA reads TGTGCCAGCAGCCATCAGGTCGGGGGCGGTGGCTACACCTTC. Protein product: CASSHQVGGGGYTF.

The rearrangement links TRBV19 to TRBJ1-2; TRBD1 agrees at 10 bases. Trimming took 4 bases from V and 8 from J; bases not matched to a gene: 19. In germline, CDR1 is LNHDA, CDR2 SQIVND (reference sequence). The CDR3 covers 18 residues. This CDR3 reads CASSKQRVDRGRWFGYTF. The CDR3 region has the DNA TGTGCCAGTAGTAAACAAAGGGTCGACAGGGGGCGATGGTTCGGCTACACCTTC.

The chain employs TRBV12-5 and TRBJ2-7, with D perhaps matching TRBD1 (5 bases). CDR3 length equals 18 residues. Germline V gives CDR1 LGHNT, CDR2 FRNRAP. V was pared by 1 base and J by 0 bases, with 19 bases between. CDR3 in DNA: TGTGCTAGTGGTTTGGCCCGACCGACAGCCTTTACCTCCTACGAGCAGTACTTC. This codes for CASGLARPTAFTSYEQYF.

The V gene is TRBV19, the J gene TRBJ2-3; 7 bases fit TRBD2. Germline CDR1 and CDR2: LNHDA and SQIVND (reference sequence). Trimming removed 3 bases from V and 8 bases from J; junction bases left unmatched: 8. The CDR3 is 14 amino acids. The CDR3: CASSMARREGTQYF. CDR3 bases: TGTGCCAGTAGTATGGCCCGGAGGGAGGGTACGCAGTATTTT.

This clone has just one count. The genes are TRBV14 and TRBJ2-1; 7 bases map to TRBD1. Germline V CDR1 and CDR2: SGHDN, FVKESK. This CDR3 is built from 14 residues. Trimming removed 1 base from V and 6 bases from J; junction bases left unmatched: 3. The CDR3 spells CASSQGWTGNEQFF. CDR3 nucleotides: TGTGCCAGCAGCCAAGGATGGACAGGCAATGAGCAGTTCTTC.